Listed below are T cell receptor beta chains from one sample, sequenced in a study of blood T cells in healthy people across ages. TCRdb processed the 5' RACE reads anew with MiXCR; each CDR3 protein has one entry. Here the sample spans roughly 800,000 distinct CDR3 sequences, 20% to 25% being singletons. This same sample was also taken into another study, of T cells of mothers and their children.

Sequenced material: blood. The receptors were sampled from a boy between 10 and 17 years old in good health. The CDR3 runs from the conserved cysteine through the conserved F or W. Fields, in order: clone size, D gene, V gene, J gene, CDR3 protein, CDR3 DNA. D genes are given only for firm matches. Rows give clone size only sometimes, using once, few, many, or a class for an expanded clone.

abundance: .; d_gene: .; v_gene: TRBV29-1; j_gene: TRBJ1-2; CDR3aa: CSVGSNYGYTF; CDR3nt: TGCAGCGTTGGCTCTAACTATGGCTACACCTTC
abundance: few; d_gene: .; v_gene: TRBV7-2; j_gene: TRBJ2-4; CDR3aa: CASSERPALAKNIQYF; CDR3nt: TGTGCCAGCAGCGAACGCCCCGCCTTAGCCAAAAACATTCAGTACTTC
abundance: few; d_gene: .; v_gene: TRBV20-1; j_gene: TRBJ2-5; CDR3aa: CSARGSLQETQYF; CDR3nt: TGCAGTGCTAGGGGTTCTTTACAAGAGACCCAGTACTTC
abundance: few; d_gene: .; v_gene: TRBV12-3/TRBV12-4; j_gene: TRBJ1-6; CDR3aa: CASSLAINSPLHF; CDR3nt: TGTGCCAGCAGTTTGGCTATCAATTCACCCCTCCACTTT
abundance: many; d_gene: .; v_gene: TRBV25-1; j_gene: TRBJ2-1; CDR3aa: CASSDDQAAQFF; CDR3nt: TGTGCCAGCAGTGACGACCAGGCAGCGCAGTTCTTC
abundance: .; d_gene: .; v_gene: TRBV11-2; j_gene: TRBJ2-5; CDR3aa: CASSLLGTLQETQYF; CDR3nt: TGTGCCAGCAGCCTACTCGGGACTCTTCAAGAGACCCAGTACTTC
abundance: .; d_gene: .; v_gene: TRBV7-9; j_gene: TRBJ2-5; CDR3aa: CASSLVEKETQYF; CDR3nt: TGTGCCAGCAGCTTAGTGGAAAAAGAGACCCAGTACTTC
abundance: .; d_gene: .; v_gene: TRBV19; j_gene: TRBJ2-7; CDR3aa: CASSDWMKGYEQYF; CDR3nt: TGTGCCAGTAGTGACTGGATGAAGGGCTACGAGCAGTACTTC
abundance: .; d_gene: TRBD1; v_gene: TRBV5-6; j_gene: TRBJ1-2; CDR3aa: CASSLRGRDHGYTF; CDR3nt: TGTGCCAGCAGCTTGAGGGGGCGGGACCATGGCTACACCTTC
abundance: .; d_gene: TRBD1; v_gene: TRBV5-1; j_gene: TRBJ2-1; CDR3aa: CASSLARTGINEQFF; CDR3nt: TGCGCCAGCAGCTTGGCCCGGACAGGGATCAATGAGCAGTTCTTC
abundance: few; d_gene: .; v_gene: TRBV7-2; j_gene: TRBJ1-1; CDR3aa: CASSLDAGMNTEAFF; CDR3nt: TGTGCCAGCAGCTTAGACGCGGGAATGAACACTGAAGCTTTCTTT
abundance: few; d_gene: TRBD2; v_gene: TRBV29-1; j_gene: TRBJ2-7; CDR3aa: CSAGAGEQYF; CDR3nt: TGCAGCGCGGGAGCGGGGGAGCAGTACTTC
abundance: .; d_gene: TRBD1; v_gene: TRBV29-1; j_gene: TRBJ1-1; CDR3aa: CSARQGPREAFF; CDR3nt: TGCAGCGCGCGACAGGGGCCCCGCGAAGCTTTCTTT
abundance: .; d_gene: TRBD2; v_gene: TRBV10-3; j_gene: TRBJ2-3; CDR3aa: CATGGIRSGTDTQYF; CDR3nt: TGTGCCACCGGGGGGATCAGGTCCGGCACAGATACGCAGTATTTT
abundance: many; d_gene: TRBD2; v_gene: TRBV7-9; j_gene: TRBJ2-3; CDR3aa: CASSSLAGEADTQYF; CDR3nt: TGTGCCAGCAGCTCATTAGCGGGAGAGGCAGATACGCAGTATTTT
abundance: .; d_gene: .; v_gene: TRBV5-4; j_gene: TRBJ2-1; CDR3aa: CASSLDSSNEQFF; CDR3nt: TGTGCCAGCAGCTTGGACAGCTCTAATGAGCAGTTCTTC
abundance: few; d_gene: .; v_gene: TRBV7-2; j_gene: TRBJ1-1; CDR3aa: CASTNQGSNAEAFF; CDR3nt: TGTGCCAGCACCAACCAGGGGTCGAACGCTGAAGCTTTCTTT
abundance: .; d_gene: .; v_gene: TRBV4-3; j_gene: TRBJ1-4; CDR3aa: CASSQEGWQGHEKLFF; CDR3nt: TGCGCCAGCAGCCAAGAAGGGTGGCAAGGGCATGAAAAACTGTTTTTT
abundance: few; d_gene: .; v_gene: TRBV27; j_gene: TRBJ2-7; CDR3aa: CASSLRRGEQYF; CDR3nt: TGTGCCAGCAGTTTACGTCGGGGCGAGCAGTACTTC
abundance: .; d_gene: TRBD2; v_gene: TRBV20-1; j_gene: TRBJ2-5; CDR3aa: CSARRGLAGANPETQYF; CDR3nt: TGCAGTGCTAGACGAGGACTAGCGGGAGCGAACCCAGAGACCCAGTACTTC
abundance: many; d_gene: TRBD2; v_gene: TRBV10-2; j_gene: TRBJ2-7; CDR3aa: CASSEVAGGPHEQYF; CDR3nt: TGCGCCAGCAGTGAGGTAGCGGGGGGGCCCCACGAGCAGTACTTC
abundance: .; d_gene: .; v_gene: TRBV2; j_gene: TRBJ2-1; CDR3aa: CASIPGLDISYNEQFF; CDR3nt: TGTGCCAGCATCCCAGGGTTGGACATCTCCTACAATGAGCAGTTCTTC
abundance: .; d_gene: .; v_gene: TRBV28; j_gene: TRBJ2-5; CDR3aa: CASNLPGSQETQYF; CDR3nt: TGTGCCAGCAATCTTCCGGGGAGCCAAGAGACCCAGTACTTC
abundance: .; d_gene: .; v_gene: TRBV19; j_gene: TRBJ1-1; CDR3aa: CASRPAANTEAFF; CDR3nt: TGTGCCAGTAGACCGGCAGCGAACACTGAAGCTTTCTTT
abundance: few; d_gene: TRBD2; v_gene: TRBV6-2/TRBV6-3; j_gene: TRBJ2-7; CDR3aa: CASSSWGGSGVEQYF; CDR3nt: TGTGCCAGCAGCTCCTGGGGGGGGAGCGGTGTCGAGCAGTACTTC
abundance: .; d_gene: TRBD2; v_gene: TRBV5-6; j_gene: TRBJ2-1; CDR3aa: CASSFGTRGYNEQFF; CDR3nt: TGTGCCAGCAGCTTCGGGACTAGGGGGTACAATGAGCAGTTCTTC
abundance: .; d_gene: .; v_gene: TRBV20-1; j_gene: TRBJ2-3; CDR3aa: CSAREFQLGTGTQYF; CDR3nt: TGCAGTGCTAGAGAGTTCCAGCTGGGCACAGGTACGCAGTATTTT
abundance: .; d_gene: .; v_gene: TRBV28; j_gene: TRBJ2-5; CDR3aa: CASSPPGHSREQYF; CDR3nt: TGTGCCAGCAGCCCTCCGGGACATTCAAGGGAGCAGTACTTC
abundance: .; d_gene: .; v_gene: TRBV20-1; j_gene: TRBJ1-1; CDR3aa: CSARDRSRPWTEAFF; CDR3nt: TGCAGTGCTAGAGATCGGAGCCGGCCGTGGACTGAAGCTTTCTTT
abundance: few; d_gene: .; v_gene: TRBV29-1; j_gene: TRBJ1-4; CDR3aa: CSVAFGDNEKLFF; CDR3nt: TGCAGCGTCGCCTTTGGTGACAATGAAAAACTGTTTTTT
abundance: .; d_gene: .; v_gene: TRBV7-2; j_gene: TRBJ2-3; CDR3aa: CASSLAFPPVGLDTQYF; CDR3nt: TGTGCCAGCAGCTTAGCATTCCCTCCGGTGGGTTTGGATACGCAGTATTTT
abundance: few; d_gene: .; v_gene: TRBV4-3; j_gene: TRBJ1-5; CDR3aa: CASSLQVNQPQHF; CDR3nt: TGCGCCAGCAGCCTACAGGTAAATCAGCCCCAGCATTTT
abundance: .; d_gene: TRBD2; v_gene: TRBV7-9; j_gene: TRBJ2-7; CDR3aa: CASSSTGTRHEQYF; CDR3nt: TGTGCCAGCAGCTCGACCGGGACTAGGCACGAGCAGTACTTC
abundance: few; d_gene: .; v_gene: TRBV15; j_gene: TRBJ2-7; CDR3aa: CATSSPTGLEQYF; CDR3nt: TGTGCCACCAGCAGCCCGACAGGCCTCGAGCAGTACTTC
abundance: .; d_gene: TRBD1; v_gene: TRBV29-1; j_gene: TRBJ1-2; CDR3aa: CSVGDRDYGYTF; CDR3nt: TGCAGCGTTGGAGACAGGGATTATGGCTACACCTTC
abundance: .; d_gene: .; v_gene: TRBV12-3/TRBV12-4; j_gene: TRBJ2-7; CDR3aa: CASRSDRSEQYF; CDR3nt: TGTGCCAGCAGATCGGACAGAAGCGAGCAGTACTTC
abundance: few; d_gene: .; v_gene: TRBV5-1; j_gene: TRBJ2-5; CDR3aa: CASSPGGARETQYF; CDR3nt: TGCGCCAGCAGCCCCGGTGGAGCACGGGAGACCCAGTACTTC
abundance: few; d_gene: TRBD2; v_gene: TRBV19; j_gene: TRBJ2-1; CDR3aa: CASMWLAGGNEQFF; CDR3nt: TGTGCCAGTATGTGGCTAGCGGGAGGCAATGAGCAGTTCTTC
abundance: once; d_gene: .; v_gene: TRBV20-1; j_gene: TRBJ1-6; CDR3aa: CSVLEGSGNSPLHF; CDR3nt: TGCAGTGTTCTTGAGGGGAGTGGTAATTCACCCCTCCACTTT
abundance: few; d_gene: .; v_gene: TRBV29-1; j_gene: TRBJ2-1; CDR3aa: CSVELGEQFF; CDR3nt: TGCAGCGTTGAATTGGGTGAGCAGTTCTTC
abundance: .; d_gene: TRBD1; v_gene: TRBV20-1; j_gene: TRBJ2-7; CDR3aa: CSATSDRVLTYEQYF; CDR3nt: TGCAGTGCTACCTCCGACAGGGTCTTAACCTACGAGCAGTACTTC
abundance: few; d_gene: .; v_gene: TRBV7-8; j_gene: TRBJ1-2; CDR3aa: CASSPNGGAVNYGYTF; CDR3nt: TGTGCCAGCAGCCCTAACGGGGGGGCGGTAAACTATGGCTACACCTTC
abundance: .; d_gene: TRBD1; v_gene: TRBV6-2/TRBV6-3; j_gene: TRBJ2-7; CDR3aa: CASSYGTVTYEQYF; CDR3nt: TGTGCCAGCAGTTACGGGACAGTAACCTACGAGCAGTACTTC